These 31 T cell receptor beta chains were all obtained from the same sample, sequenced in a study of blood T cell repertoires in COVID-19. Libraries were prepared by immunoSEQ multiplex PCR; TCRdb keeps only in-frame clonotypes and omits some of them. The sample carries around 18,000 clones, about 87% recorded once. Input material: peripheral blood. These receptors came from a human donor in a cohort sampled during active COVID-19.

The rearrangement links TRBV4-1 to TRBJ1-1; tentative D call: TRBD1 (6 bases). V gave up 1 base and J gave up 5 bases, with 11 bases separating them. The CDR3 loop spans 14 amino acids. Germline V CDR1 and CDR2: MGHRA, YSYEKL. In nucleotides, the CDR3 is TGCGCCAGCAGCCAAGGGGGACATACTACTGAAGCTTTCTTT. It yields the protein CASSQGGHTTEAFF.

DNA for the CDR3: TGTGCCACCAGTGATGGGACAGGGTACACTGAAGCTTTCTTT. This gives the protein CATSDGTGYTEAFF. This sequence joins TRBV24-1 and TRBJ1-1, with 9 nucleotides matching TRBD1. The length of the CDR3 is 14 residues. V lost 3 bases to trimming and J lost 3 bases; unmatched junction nucleotides: 1. The germline V gene has CDR1 KGHDR and CDR2 SFDVKD.

V usage is TRBV5-1 and J usage is TRBJ2-1; 9 bases map to TRBD1. V shed 1 base, J shed 4 bases, and the junction held 15 bases outside the gene matches. From germline, CDR1 is SGHRS and CDR2 YFSETQ. The CDR3 extends over 19 amino acids. CDR3 sequence (DNA): TGCGCCAGCAGCTTGCCCCCCACGCTCGTGGGGACAGGGTACAATGAGCAGTTCTTC. Its protein product is CASSLPPTLVGTGYNEQFF.

J is TRBJ2-5 and V is TRBV28, with 7 bases aligning to TRBD1. Germline CDR1 reads MDHEN; CDR2 reads SYDVKM. V lost 5 bases and J lost 6; bases outside the gene matches: 9. This CDR3 is built from 14 residues. This CDR3 is CASSQQGSSQTQYF. CDR3 sequence (DNA): TGTGCCAGCAGTCAACAGGGGTCGTCGCAGACCCAGTACTTC. Looking up the rest from reference TRBV28 and TRBJ2-5 gives the full variable domain: DVKVTQSSRYLVKRTGEKVFLECVQDMDHENMFWYRQDPGLGLRLIYFSYDVKMKEKGDIPEGYSVSREKKERFSLILESASTNQTSMYLCASSQQGSSQTQYFGPGTRLLVL.

The chain uses TRBV7-2 and TRBJ2-5; a weak D match, TRBD1 (6 bases). CDR1 and CDR2 (germline): SGHTA, FQGNSA. The CDR3 runs 15 residues. Trimming left V 5 bases short and J 1 base short, with 14 bases between. As DNA, the CDR3 is TGTGCCAGCAGCATTGCCGGGACAACCCAAGAGACCCAGTACTTC. Its protein is CASSIAGTTQETQYF.

V usage is TRBV20-1 and J usage is TRBJ2-7; 9 bases match TRBD1. CDR3 length: 15 amino acids. Germline V gene sequence: CDR1 DFQATT, CDR2 SNEGSKA (reference sequence). With V trimmed by 3 bases and J by 4 bases, 10 bases remained unmatched. The CDR3 DNA follows: TGCAGTGCTAGTCCACCGACAGGGGGATTTTACGAGCAGTACTTC. The encoded protein is CSASPPTGGFYEQYF.

The gene calls are TRBV19 and TRBJ1-2; D unresolved. The germline V gene encodes CDR1 LNHDA and CDR2 SQIVND (reference sequence). Between the trimmed V and J ends, which lost 10 bases and 2 bases, there was a span of 8 bases. The CDR3 length is 11 residues. The CDR3 loop reads CATKSNYGYTF. CDR3 in DNA: TGTGCCACAAAGAGCAACTATGGCTACACCTTC.

The chain links TRBV11-2 to TRBJ2-7; D ambiguous. Between the trimmed V and J ends, which lost 1 base and 0 bases, there was a span of 4 bases. This CDR3 comprises 13 residues. Germline loops: CDR1 SGHAT, CDR2 FQNNGV. The CDR3 loop is CASSLAVSYEQYF. CDR3 coding DNA: TGTGCCAGCAGCTTAGCCGTCTCCTACGAGCAGTACTTC.

The chain combines TRBV7-9 with TRBJ2-7; a weak D match, TRBD1 (6 bases). Trimming shortened V by 4 bases and J by 3 bases, and 13 bases separated the two germline ends. Germline CDR1 SEHNR, CDR2 FQNEAQ (reference sequence). This CDR3 spans 14 amino acids. CDR3 coding DNA: TGTGCCAGCAGCTGGGCAGGGGTAGACTACGAGCAGTACTTC. This codes for CASSWAGVDYEQYF.

The CDR3 nucleotides read TGTGCCAGCAGTGAACAGGGTAACGGGGGCTACACCTTC. Residues: CASSEQGNGGYTF. This chain links TRBV6-1 with TRBJ1-2, with D maybe TRBD1 (5 bases). Trimming took 2 bases from V and 8 from J, leaving 12 bases between them. The CDR3 runs to 13 residues. Per germline, CDR1 MNHNS and CDR2 SASEGT.

This clone was seen a single time. J is TRBJ2-1 and V is TRBV6-1; 9 bases are a match to TRBD2. Germline values: CDR1 MNHNS, CDR2 SASEGT. V gave up 2 bases and J gave up 3 bases; unmatched junction bases: 11. CDR3 length equals 18 residues. The CDR3 protein is CASSELWTSGGLYNEQFF. CDR3 DNA sequence: TGTGCCAGCAGTGAACTTTGGACGAGCGGGGGGCTCTACAATGAGCAGTTCTTC.

As DNA, the CDR3 is TGCGCCAGCAGCGGCGAACGGACAGGAAAAGTCGAGCAGTACTTC. Translation: CASSGERTGKVEQYF. The chain links TRBV5-1 to TRBJ2-7, with 7 bases matching TRBD1. Germline lookup yields CDR1 SGHRS and CDR2 YFSETQ. The V segment lost 4 bases and the J segment 6 bases; nucleotides outside the gene matches: 13. The CDR3 has 15 amino acids.

The genes are TRBV19 and TRBJ1-2; D perhaps matches TRBD1 (6 bases). CDR1 LNHDA and CDR2 SQIVND come from the germline V gene (reference sequence). Trimming took 4 bases from V and 4 from J, leaving 13 bases between them. The CDR3 contains 14 residues. The CDR3 DNA sequence: TGTGCCAGTAGTACTTCTCAGGGGTTCTATGGCTACACCTTC. This sequence encodes CASSTSQGFYGYTF.

V gene TRBV7-9 combines with J gene TRBJ2-1; D unclear. The length of the CDR3 is 14 residues. Germline loops: CDR1 SEHNR, CDR2 FQNEAQ (reference sequence). Trimming shortened V by 5 bases and J by 6 bases, and 14 bases separated the two germline ends. The chain's CDR3 is CASSPDFQSNEQFF. The CDR3 DNA follows: TGTGCCAGCAGCCCTGATTTCCAGTCCAATGAGCAGTTCTTC.

The chain links TRBV12-3 or TRBV12-4 to TRBJ1-1, with D possibly matching TRBD1 (6 bases). V dropped 3 bases and J dropped 8 bases, with 13 bases sitting between them. The CDR3 has 13 amino acids. CDR3 sequence (DNA): TGTGCCAGCAGTTTCCTACCAGGGGAAGAAGCTTTCTTT. It is translated as CASSFLPGEEAFF.

The chain carries TRBV9 and TRBJ1-6; D remains ambiguous. Per the germline V gene, CDR1 is SGDLS and CDR2 is YYNGEE. The V end lost 3 bases, the J end lost 10 bases, and 17 bases lay between the germline ends. The CDR3 has 15 residues. In nucleotides, the CDR3 is TGTGCCAGCAGCGGCGGGCCCCAGGCACAATCACCCCTCCACTTT. It is translated as CASSGGPQAQSPLHF. Based on the CDR3 plus reference TRBV9 and TRBJ1-6, the full variable domain is DSGVTQTPKHLITATGQRVTLRCSPRSGDLSVYWYQQSLDQGLQFLIQYYNGEERAKGNILERFSAQQFPDLHSELNLSSLELGDSALYFCASSGGPQAQSPLHFGNGTRLTVT.

V usage is TRBV30 and J usage is TRBJ1-5; TRBD1 might be the D (5 bases). The CDR3 covers 13 residues. V shed 2 bases and J shed 7 bases, with 12 bases lying between them. The germline CDR1 and CDR2 sequences are GTSNPN and SVGIG (reference sequence). For the CDR3, the DNA is TGTGCCTGGAGTATGGGGGACTCACAGCCCCAGCATTTT. Encoded protein: CAWSMGDSQPQHF.

The chain has TRBV6-5 and TRBJ2-7; 8 bases line up with TRBD1. The J segment lost 3 bases and the V segment lost 6 bases, leaving 7 bases of the junction unmatched. The CDR3 is made up of 14 amino acids. Germline CDR1 is MNHEY and CDR2 is SVGAGI. The CDR3 loop is CASSRPGQVYEQYF. As DNA, the CDR3 is TGTGCCAGCAGCCGCCCGGGACAGGTCTACGAGCAGTACTTC.

This chain links TRBV6-5 with TRBJ2-1, with 7 bases that match TRBD1. Germline V lookup: CDR1 MNHEY, CDR2 SVGAGI. With V trimmed by 7 bases and J by 6 bases, 6 bases remained unmatched. The CDR3 totals 13 residues. The CDR3 DNA follows: TGTGCCAGCACTCGGACAGGCCGCAATGAGCAGTTCTTC. Its protein product is CASTRTGRNEQFF.

The rearrangement uses TRBV11-2 and TRBJ2-2; 9 positions match TRBD2. The CDR3 has 15 amino acids. V was pared by 1 base and J by 7 bases, with 4 bases of the junction left unmatched. Germline V gene lookup returns CDR1 SGHAT and CDR2 FQNNGV. CDR3 region: CASSLGGGAIGELFF. The CDR3 DNA is TGTGCCAGCAGCTTAGGCGGGGGGGCTATCGGGGAGCTGTTTTTT.

The V call is TRBV7-9, the J call TRBJ2-7; TRBD1 agrees at 8 bases. CDR1 and CDR2 from the germline V gene are SEHNR and FQNEAQ (reference sequence). This CDR3 has 12 amino acids. The V segment lost 5 bases and the J segment 6 bases; nucleotides outside the gene matches: 3. This CDR3 is CASSAGQGEQYF. In DNA, the CDR3 is TGTGCCAGCAGCGCCGGACAGGGCGAGCAGTACTTC. The full variable domain, completed using reference TRBV7-9 and TRBJ2-7, is DTGVSQNPRHKITKRGQNVTFRCDPISEHNRLYWYRQTLGQGPEFLTYFQNEAQLEKSRLLSDRFSAERPKGSFSTLEIQRTEQGDSAMYLCASSAGQGEQYFGPGTRLTVT.

The chain joins TRBV18 to TRBJ1-5; the match to TRBD1 covers 10 bases. CDR3 length: 18 amino acids. CDR1 is KGHSH and CDR2 is LQKENI in the germline V gene. V was pared by 2 bases and J by 5 bases, with 12 bases of the junction left unmatched. The CDR3 region has the DNA TGTGCCAGCTCACCAGGGCCCGGGGGACAGGGGTGGCATCAGCCCCAGCATTTT. It encodes CASSPGPGGQGWHQPQHF.

The V gene is TRBV7-8, the J gene TRBJ2-1; D may be TRBD2 (5 bases). The germline V and J ends were trimmed by 2 bases and 4 bases, with 9 bases remaining between them. Germline CDR1 is SGHVS and CDR2 is FQNEAQ. The CDR3 runs to 14 residues. The CDR3 spells CASSLRGMYNEQFF. DNA for the CDR3: TGTGCCAGCAGCTTACGAGGGATGTACAATGAGCAGTTCTTC.

The chain links TRBV7-2 to TRBJ2-7; 9 positions agree with TRBD1. This CDR3 has 14 amino acids. Germline values: CDR1 SGHTA, CDR2 FQGNSA. The trim removed 0 bases at V and 10 bases at J, leaving 7 bases unmatched. DNA of the CDR3: TGTGCCAGCAGCTTAGCGCGTAGACAGGGGGTTCAGTACTTC. Translated, it gives CASSLARRQGVQYF. Full variable domain (rest looked up from reference TRBV7-2 and TRBJ2-7): GAGVSQSPSNKVTEKGKDVELRCDPISGHTALYWYRQSLGQGLEFLIYFQGNSAPDKSGLPSDRFSAERTGGSVSTLTIQRTQQEDSAVYLCASSLARRQGVQYFGPGTRLTVT.

This CDR3 is CASSSLQGIGGYTF. The CDR3 DNA reads as TGCGCCAGCAGCTCCTTACAGGGGATAGGTGGCTACACCTTC. This rearrangement joins TRBV5-1 to TRBJ1-2; TRBD1 matches at 7 bases. The germline V gene encodes CDR1 SGHRS and CDR2 YFSETQ. The CDR3 runs to 14 residues. The V gene end was trimmed by 3 bases and the J gene end by 7 bases; junction bases not matched to a gene: 9.

The V and J genes are TRBV19 and TRBJ2-7; 11 nucleotides line up with TRBD1. Germline CDR1 and CDR2: LNHDA and SQIVND (reference sequence). The junction had 2 bases not matched to a gene; V was cut back by 4 bases and J by 3 bases. The CDR3 spans 14 residues. DNA for the CDR3: TGTGCCAGTAGTACGGGGACAGGGGGCTACGAGCAGTACTTC. Protein sequence: CASSTGTGGYEQYF.

The rearrangement joins TRBV5-1 to TRBJ2-7, with 10 bases matching TRBD2. The CDR3 consists of 15 residues. Germline assignment: CDR1 SGHRS and CDR2 YFSETQ. V was pared by 3 bases and J by 7 bases, with 10 bases of the junction left unmatched. Written as DNA, the CDR3 is TGCGCCAGCAGCTCCTCCGGGACTAGCGTGGGAGAGCAGTACTTC. As protein: CASSSSGTSVGEQYF.

The gene calls are TRBV7-3 and TRBJ2-1; possibly TRBD2 for D (6 bases). Trimming shortened V by 1 base and J by 9 bases, and 10 bases separated the two germline ends. Germline CDR1 is SGHTA and CDR2 is FQGTGA. The CDR3 totals 13 residues. The CDR3 loop reads CASSLIPGGEQFF. The CDR3 coding sequence is TGTGCCAGCAGCTTAATACCCGGGGGTGAGCAGTTCTTC.

J is TRBJ1-2 and V is TRBV7-2; D call uncertain. CDR1 is SGHTA and CDR2 is FQGNSA in the germline V gene. Between the trimmed V and J ends, which lost 4 bases and 2 bases, there was a span of 8 bases. This CDR3 has 13 residues. The CDR3 DNA follows: TGTGCCAGCAGCTCTGACACGAACTATGGCTACACCTTC. Protein product: CASSSDTNYGYTF. Based on the CDR3 plus reference TRBV7-2 and TRBJ1-2, the full variable domain is GAGVSQSPSNKVTEKGKDVELRCDPISGHTALYWYRQSLGQGLEFLIYFQGNSAPDKSGLPSDRFSAERTGGSVSTLTIQRTQQEDSAVYLCASSSDTNYGYTFGSGTRLTVV.

The chain couples TRBV7-8 to TRBJ1-4, with 7 bases lining up with TRBD1. The trim removed 4 bases at V and 0 bases at J, leaving 5 bases unmatched. Germline CDR1 SGHVS, CDR2 FQNEAQ. The CDR3 contains 16 residues. CDR3 sequence: CASSSRTGPTNEKLFF. CDR3 nucleotides: TGTGCCAGCAGCTCAAGGACAGGCCCAACTAATGAAAAACTGTTTTTT.

V gene TRBV9 combines with J gene TRBJ1-1; 10 positions agree with TRBD1. Trimming took 5 bases from V and 3 from J; bases not matched to a gene: 10. Germline V lookup: CDR1 SGDLS, CDR2 YYNGEE. This CDR3 comprises 16 residues. The CDR3 reads CASSEPTGGIDTEAFF. The CDR3 DNA is TGTGCCAGCAGTGAACCGACAGGGGGCATCGACACTGAAGCTTTCTTT.